The 16 T cell receptor beta chains reported below all come from one sample, sequenced in a study of blood T cell repertoires in COVID-19. Here immunoSEQ multiplex PCR was the method, and the copy in TCRdb shows in-frame clones only, minus some. The table includes some 42,000 clones, about 85% detected once. Sequenced input: peripheral blood. All receptors come from a human donor in a cohort sampled during active COVID-19.

A note on this clone: Its ends do not fully match the called genes, so a read error is possible. The rearrangement links TRBV27 to TRBJ1-6; TRBD1 matches 9 bases. The CDR3 loop spans 15 amino acids. Germline CDR1 is MNHEY and CDR2 is SMNVEV (reference sequence). The DNA of the CDR3 is TGTGCCAGCAGTATATCCGGGACAGGGAATTCACCCCTCCACTTT. Translation: CASSISGTGNSPLHF.

The CDR3 DNA reads as TGTGCCAGCTCACCTGGACAGCCTACCTACTACGAGCAGTACTTC. This gives the protein CASSPGQPTYYEQYF. The chain is built from TRBV18 and TRBJ2-7, with TRBD1 as a possible D gene (6 bases). V shed 3 bases and J shed 3 bases, with 15 bases lying between them. Looked up from germline, CDR1 is KGHSH and CDR2 is LQKENI. CDR3 size: 15 residues.

CDR3 nucleotide sequence: TGTGCCAGCAGAGGGGACAGGGGCCACGAGCAGTACTTC. Its translation is CASRGDRGHEQYF. V usage is TRBV6-5 and J usage is TRBJ2-7, with TRBD1 matching 10 bases. This CDR3 contains 13 residues. The J segment lost 5 bases and the V segment lost 6 bases, leaving 4 bases of the junction unmatched. Germline lookup yields CDR1 MNHEY and CDR2 SVGAGI.

The chain recombines TRBV7-8 with TRBJ1-4; a possible D gene is TRBD1 (5 bases). Trimming took 5 bases from V and 8 from J, leaving 18 bases between them. CDR1 and CDR2 from the germline V gene are SGHVS and FQNEAQ. There are 15 residues in the CDR3. The CDR3 DNA is TGTGCCAGCAGCACCTCCAGGGTCGGGCAGGAAAAACTGTTTTTT. As protein: CASSTSRVGQEKLFF. Complete variable domain (other parts from reference TRBV7-8 and TRBJ1-4): GAGVSQSPRYKVAKRGQDVALRCDPISGHVSLFWYQQALGQGPEFLTYFQNEAQLDKSGLPSDRFFAERPEGSVSTLKIQRTQQEDSAVYLCASSTSRVGQEKLFFGSGTQLSVL.

This clone has a handful of counts. A junction boundary mismatches the germline segment, possibly from a read error. This chain uses TRBV28 with TRBJ2-2, with 14 bases matching TRBD2. Germline V lookup: CDR1 MDHEN, CDR2 SYDVKM. The CDR3 extends over 10 amino acids. The CDR3 spells CASRGLAGDF. Here the CDR3 DNA reads TGTGCCAGCAGGGGACTAGCGGGGGATTTT. The full variable domain, completed using reference TRBV28 and TRBJ2-2, is DVKVTQSSRYLVKRTGEKVFLECVQDMDHENMFWYRQDPGLGLRLIYFSYDVKMKEKGDIPEGYSVSREKKERFSLILESASTNQTSMYLCASRGLAGDFGEGSRLTVL.

Here the CDR3 reads CASRKGTGEQPQHF. The DNA for the CDR3 is TGTGCCAGCAGGAAAGGGACAGGGGAGCAGCCCCAGCATTTT. The chain uses TRBV27 and TRBJ1-5; 10 positions match TRBD1. Germline loops: CDR1 MNHEY, CDR2 SMNVEV (reference sequence). The V and J ends lost 6 bases and 7 bases, in that order; junction bases with no gene match: 6. This CDR3 has 14 residues.

This rearrangement joins TRBV3-1 (or the pseudogene TRBV3-2) to TRBJ2-7, with no clear D. The CDR3 covers 13 residues. Germline V CDR1 and CDR2: LGHDT, YNNKEL (reference sequence). Trimming shortened V by 4 bases and J by 3 bases, and 10 bases separated the two germline ends. The CDR3 DNA follows: TGTGCCAGCAGCCCCGGTAAATTCTACGAGCAGTACTTC. It yields the protein CASSPGKFYEQYF.

This chain links TRBV6-5 with TRBJ2-5; unclear D gene. The V gene's germline CDR1 is MNHEY and CDR2 SVGAGI. CDR3 length: 11 amino acids. V lost 6 bases to trimming and J lost 5 bases, with 7 bases between them. CDR3 amino acids: CASRTMETQYF. The CDR3 DNA reads TGTGCCAGCAGAACAATGGAGACCCAGTACTTC.

The chain has TRBV28 and TRBJ1-6; the D is unclear. Germline V gene data show CDR1 as MDHEN and CDR2 as SYDVKM. This CDR3 contains 14 residues. V lost 4 bases and J 7 bases, leaving 11 bases between the germline ends. CDR3 sequence (DNA): TGTGCCAGCAGTTCACAGTGGTGGAATTCACCCCTCCACTTT. This gives the protein CASSSQWWNSPLHF.

The chain carries TRBV6-5 and TRBJ1-3; 7 nucleotides line up with TRBD1. V shed 3 bases and J 2 bases; nucleotides not matched to a gene: 7. This CDR3 is 16 amino acids long. Per germline, CDR1 MNHEY and CDR2 SVGAGI. The CDR3 spells CASSYALTGTGNTIYF. The CDR3 region has the DNA TGTGCCAGCAGTTATGCCTTGACAGGGACTGGAAACACCATATATTTT.

The rearrangement joins TRBV7-2 to TRBJ2-7; a possible D gene is TRBD2 (5 bases). There are 14 residues in the CDR3. Trimming removed 5 bases at V and 2 bases at J, with 13 bases between. CDR1 and CDR2 (germline): SGHTA, FQGNSA. CDR3 DNA: TGTGCCAGCAGCCCAAGGAGCGGAGCCTACGAGCAGTACTTC. It yields the protein CASSPRSGAYEQYF. Full variable domain (missing parts from reference TRBV7-2 and TRBJ2-7): GAGVSQSPSNKVTEKGKDVELRCDPISGHTALYWYRQSLGQGLEFLIYFQGNSAPDKSGLPSDRFSAERTGGSVSTLTIQRTQQEDSAVYLCASSPRSGAYEQYFGPGTRLTVT.

CDR3 sequence reads: CASRSTGWGANVLTF. The CDR3 DNA reads TGTGCCAGCAGGTCTACAGGTTGGGGGGCCAACGTCCTGACTTTC. The chain recombines TRBV2 with TRBJ2-6, with TRBD1 as a possible D gene (5 bases). The V gene lost 6 bases and the J gene lost 4 bases, with 13 bases spanning the gap. Germline lookup yields CDR1 SNHLY and CDR2 FYNNEI. This CDR3 spans 15 amino acids.

The chain employs TRBV28 and TRBJ1-1; possible D gene TRBD1, 5 bases. With 5 bases removed from V and 11 bases from J, the gap between germline ends came to 18 bases. From germline, CDR1 is MDHEN and CDR2 SYDVKM. This CDR3 has 13 residues. In DNA form, the CDR3 reads TGTGCCAGCAGTCCAGCGGGGCGCCCTGGGGCTTTCTTT. The encoded protein is CASSPAGRPGAFF.

This clone was observed a few times. CDR3 sequence reads: CASSQDRAETYNEQFF. The CDR3, as DNA: TGCGCCAGCAGCCAAGATAGAGCGGAGACCTACAATGAGCAGTTCTTC. The chain has TRBV4-1 and TRBJ2-1; weak D call: TRBD2 (5 bases). CDR3 size: 16 residues. CDR1 and CDR2 (germline): MGHRA, YSYEKL. Trimming removed 0 bases from V and 2 bases from J, with 11 bases in between.

This chain connects TRBV25-1 to TRBJ1-2; TRBD1 is a possible D gene (6 bases). This CDR3 region has 15 residues. Germline CDR1 MGHDK, CDR2 SYGVNS. With 1 base removed from V and 8 bases from J, the gap between germline ends came to 17 bases. This CDR3 is CASSESDRLSRGYTF. The CDR3 DNA is TGTGCCAGCAGTGAATCGGACAGACTGTCTCGGGGCTACACCTTC.

This clone was observed once. The chain has TRBV5-5 and TRBJ1-2; no definite D call. This CDR3 has 13 amino acids. V shed 0 bases and J shed 8 bases, with 11 bases lying between them. Germline loops: CDR1 SGHKS, CDR2 YYEKEE (reference sequence). DNA for the CDR3: TGTGCCAGCAGCTTGGGAGGTTTCGGCGGCTACACCTTC. It codes for CASSLGGFGGYTF.